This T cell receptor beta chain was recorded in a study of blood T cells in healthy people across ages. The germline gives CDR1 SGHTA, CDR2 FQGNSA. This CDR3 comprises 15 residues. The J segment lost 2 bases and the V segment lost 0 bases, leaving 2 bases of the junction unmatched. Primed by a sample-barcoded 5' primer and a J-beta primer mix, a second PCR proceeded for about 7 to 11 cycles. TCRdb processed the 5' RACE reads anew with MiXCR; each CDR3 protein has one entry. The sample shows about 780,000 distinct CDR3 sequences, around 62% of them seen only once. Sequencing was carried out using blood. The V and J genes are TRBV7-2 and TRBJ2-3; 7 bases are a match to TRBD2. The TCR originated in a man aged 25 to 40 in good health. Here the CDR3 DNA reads TGTGCCAGCAGCTTAGCAGGGACTACCACAGATACGCAGTATTTT. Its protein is CASSLAGTTTDTQYF. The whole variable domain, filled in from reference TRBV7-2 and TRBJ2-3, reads GAGVSQSPSNKVTEKGKDVELRCDPISGHTALYWYRQSLGQGLEFLIYFQGNSAPDKSGLPSDRFSAERTGGSVSTLTIQRTQQEDSAVYLCASSLAGTTTDTQYFGPGTRLTVL.